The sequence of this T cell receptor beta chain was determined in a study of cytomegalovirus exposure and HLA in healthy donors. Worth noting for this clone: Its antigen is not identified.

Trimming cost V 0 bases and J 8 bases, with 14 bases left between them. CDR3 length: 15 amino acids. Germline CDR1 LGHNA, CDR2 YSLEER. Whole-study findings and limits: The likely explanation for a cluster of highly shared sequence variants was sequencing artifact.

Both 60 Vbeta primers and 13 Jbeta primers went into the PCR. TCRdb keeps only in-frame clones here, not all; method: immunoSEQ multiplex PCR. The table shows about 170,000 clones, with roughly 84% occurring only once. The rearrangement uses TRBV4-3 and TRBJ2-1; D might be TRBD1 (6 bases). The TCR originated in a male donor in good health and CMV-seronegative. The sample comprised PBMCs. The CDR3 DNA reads TGCGCCAGCAGCCAAGATGGCAGGGGCAGGGATGAGCAGTTCTTC. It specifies CASSQDGRGRDEQFF.